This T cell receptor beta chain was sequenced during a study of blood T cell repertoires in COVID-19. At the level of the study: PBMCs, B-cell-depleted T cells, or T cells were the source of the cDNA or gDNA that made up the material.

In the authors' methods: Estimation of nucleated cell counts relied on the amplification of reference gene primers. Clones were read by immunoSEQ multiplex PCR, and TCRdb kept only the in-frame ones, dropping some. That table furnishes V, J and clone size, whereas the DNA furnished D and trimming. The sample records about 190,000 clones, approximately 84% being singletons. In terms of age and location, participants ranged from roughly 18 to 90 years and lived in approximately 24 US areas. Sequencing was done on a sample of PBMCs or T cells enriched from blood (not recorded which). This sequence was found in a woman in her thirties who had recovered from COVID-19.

For the CDR3, the DNA is TGTGCCAGCAGTCCTGGGACAGCGTTGAACACTGAAGCTTTCTTT. Protein: CASSPGTALNTEAFF. This chain uses TRBV6-5 with TRBJ1-1; 7 nucleotides match TRBD1. The V gene end was trimmed by 5 bases and the J gene end by 0 bases; junction bases not matched to a gene: 6. Germline CDR1 is MNHEY and CDR2 is SVGAGI. The CDR3 spans 15 residues.